This T cell receptor beta chain originates from a study of T cell repertoires in cytomegalovirus infection. TCRdb passed the reads through MiXCR, listing each CDR3 protein once. The sample shows 640,000 or so distinct CDR3 sequences, around a third of them seen only once. This CDR3 has 15 amino acids. Germline loops: CDR1 DFQATT, CDR2 SNEGSKA (reference sequence). V dropped 0 bases and J dropped 10 bases, with 16 bases sitting between them. As concerns this clonotype: Its antigen is not identified.

This sequence joins TRBV20-1 and TRBJ1-6; D remains unclear. The clonotype was recovered from a human donor in good health (CMV status not recorded). Some clones in this sample may be carry-over from other donors' samples. Sample: cultured PBMCs, taken from culture after CMV antigen stimulation. CDR3 DNA: TGCAGTGCTAGAGACGAACTCTGGACGAGATCACCCCTCCACTTT. This codes for CSARDELWTRSPLHF.